Listed below are T cell receptor beta chains from one sample, sequenced in a study of blood T cell repertoires in COVID-19. Data came from immunoSEQ multiplex PCR; TCRdb stores just in-frame clones and leaves some out. This sample carries approximately 140,000 clones, around 79% of them seen once, and the ten largest clones take 3% to 4.5%. Source material: peripheral blood. The origin of the receptors is a man in his sixties with acute or convalescent COVID-19. Both conserved end residues are part of each CDR3. D genes are given only for firm matches. Not every row has a clone size; where given, it reads once, few, many or a size class.

clone size: .; D gene: TRBD2; J gene: TRBJ2-1; V gene: TRBV7-2; CDR3 DNA: TGTGCCAGCAGCTTAACTAGCGGGAGGTACAATGAGCAGTTCTTC; CDR3 protein: CASSLTSGRYNEQFF
clone size: few; D gene: TRBD1; J gene: TRBJ2-7; V gene: TRBV5-1; CDR3 DNA: TGCGCCAGCAGCCGAGACGGGACAGTATACGAGCAGTACTTC; CDR3 protein: CASSRDGTVYEQYF
clone size: many; D gene: TRBD2; J gene: TRBJ2-5; V gene: TRBV27; CDR3 DNA: TGTGCCAGCCTTCCTAGCGGGAGTTATGGGGAGACCCAGTACTTC; CDR3 protein: CASLPSGSYGETQYF
clone size: .; D gene: TRBD2; J gene: TRBJ2-3; V gene: TRBV28; CDR3 DNA: TGTGCCAGCCATCCTAGCGGGAGGAGGACAGATACGCAGTATTTT; CDR3 protein: CASHPSGRRTDTQYF
clone size: .; D gene: .; J gene: TRBJ2-3; V gene: TRBV9; CDR3 DNA: TGTGCCAGCAGCGTAGTAGACACAGATACGCAGTATTTT; CDR3 protein: CASSVVDTDTQYF
clone size: .; D gene: .; J gene: TRBJ2-3; V gene: TRBV5-4; CDR3 DNA: TGTGCCAGCAGCCCCCACGGTCTCACAGATACGCAGTATTTT; CDR3 protein: CASSPHGLTDTQYF
clone size: .; D gene: .; J gene: TRBJ1-3; V gene: TRBV30; CDR3 DNA: TGTGCCTGGGCGACTTCCAGCTCTGGAAACACCATATATTTT; CDR3 protein: CAWATSSSGNTIYF
clone size: .; D gene: .; J gene: TRBJ1-1; V gene: TRBV19; CDR3 DNA: TGTGCCAGTAGTCGACAGGCTGTAGGGAACACTGAAGCTTTCTTT; CDR3 protein: CASSRQAVGNTEAFF
clone size: .; D gene: .; J gene: TRBJ2-2; V gene: TRBV28; CDR3 DNA: TGTGCCAGCAGTTCCGGACTGGTTAGGGTCACCGGGGAGCTGTTTTTT; CDR3 protein: CASSSGLVRVTGELFF
clone size: .; D gene: TRBD1; J gene: TRBJ1-2; V gene: TRBV19; CDR3 DNA: TGTGCCAGTAGTATTCCCCGGGACAGGGAGGCTGGCTACACCTTC; CDR3 protein: CASSIPRDREAGYTF
clone size: .; D gene: .; J gene: TRBJ1-1; V gene: TRBV5-6; CDR3 DNA: TGTGCCAGCAGCTTTGGGCAGGACACTGAAGCTTTCTTT; CDR3 protein: CASSFGQDTEAFF
clone size: few; D gene: .; J gene: TRBJ2-3; V gene: TRBV28; CDR3 DNA: TGTGCCAGCAGTTCGGGGGGCGTAAATACGCAGTATTTT; CDR3 protein: CASSSGGVNTQYF
clone size: .; D gene: TRBD1; J gene: TRBJ1-1; V gene: TRBV18; CDR3 DNA: TGTGCCAGCTCGGGGACAGAGAACACTGAAGCTTTCTTT; CDR3 protein: CASSGTENTEAFF
clone size: once; D gene: .; J gene: TRBJ2-7; V gene: TRBV4-3; CDR3 DNA: TGCGCCAGCAGCCAAGTTCATACAGGGGAGCAGTACTTC; CDR3 protein: CASSQVHTGEQYF
clone size: .; D gene: TRBD1; J gene: TRBJ2-7; V gene: TRBV28; CDR3 DNA: TGTGCCAGCTTTTCCCCCTCGGGACAGGGGGGCGAGCAGTACTTC; CDR3 protein: CASFSPSGQGGEQYF
clone size: .; D gene: TRBD1; J gene: TRBJ2-5; V gene: TRBV7-2; CDR3 DNA: TGTGCCAGCAGACGACAGGGTCAGATTCAGGAGACCCAGTACTTC; CDR3 protein: CASRRQGQIQETQYF
clone size: .; D gene: .; J gene: TRBJ2-5; V gene: TRBV9; CDR3 DNA: TGTGCCAGCAGCGTATCGACAGGTCTGAGAGAGACCCAGTACTTC; CDR3 protein: CASSVSTGLRETQYF
clone size: .; D gene: TRBD1; J gene: TRBJ2-2; V gene: TRBV19; CDR3 DNA: TGTGCCAGTATTACTACAGGGGATAACACCGGGGAGCTGTTTTTT; CDR3 protein: CASITTGDNTGELFF